One sample yielded the 6 T cell receptor beta chains listed below, sequenced in a study of blood T cells in healthy people across ages (dated by TCRdb to the mid-2010s). The library was built by means of 5' RACE. For sequencing, an Illumina HiSeq 2500 was employed. A second PCR of about 6 to 11 cycles was performed with a sample-barcoded 5' primer and a J-beta primer mix. Using fastp at Q25 and MiXCR, TCRdb reprocessed the public reads and kept productive beta chains. Records with the same CDR3 protein are collapsed into one entry carrying the most frequent genes and DNA. The sample table holds 780,000 or so distinct CDR3 sequences, of which about 53% were seen once. Of the sample, roughly 37% falls within the top ten clones. Sequenced input: blood. These receptor sequences come from a man older than 75 in good health.

This sequence joins TRBV9 and TRBJ2-2, with D possibly matching TRBD1 (5 bases). V was cut by 6 bases and J by 5 bases, with 8 bases left in between. Per germline, CDR1 SGDLS and CDR2 YYNGEE. This CDR3 has 12 amino acids. As DNA, the CDR3 is TGTGCCAGCATAGGGGATACCGGGGAGCTGTTTTTT. This sequence encodes CASIGDTGELFF.

This clonotype turned up a few times. The chain joins TRBV20-1 to TRBJ2-5; no firm D call. The germline V gene has CDR1 DFQATT and CDR2 SNEGSKA (reference sequence). V was trimmed by 3 bases and J by 0 bases, leaving 5 bases between them. CDR3 length: 12 residues. DNA for the CDR3: TGCAGTGCTAGGGAGTACCAAGAGACCCAGTACTTC. It yields the protein CSAREYQETQYF.

Worth noting for this clonotype: An end of the junction does not agree with germline; a read error may underlie this. The chain carries TRBV18 and TRBJ2-7; 8 bases fit TRBD1. This CDR3 region has 16 residues. Germline CDR1 is KGHSH and CDR2 is LQKENI. In nucleotides, the CDR3 is TGTGCCCGCTCACCTCTGGACAGGGTACAAACCTACGAGCAGTACTTC. Its translation is CARSPLDRVQTYEQYF.

The rearrangement joins TRBV4-1 to TRBJ2-5, with TRBD1 matching 12 bases. The V and J ends lost 0 bases and 1 base, in that order; junction bases with no gene match: 6. Per germline, CDR1 MGHRA and CDR2 YSYEKL. The CDR3 covers 18 residues. CDR3 sequence: CASSQEGTGGVLQETQYF. CDR3 in DNA: TGCGCCAGCAGCCAAGAGGGGACAGGGGGCGTACTCCAAGAGACCCAGTACTTC.

The chain employs TRBV6-1 and TRBJ2-4, with no clear D. With 6 bases removed from V and 6 bases from J, the gap between germline ends came to 21 bases. Germline-derived CDR1 and CDR2 are MNHNS and SASEGT. This CDR3 is built from 16 residues. The CDR3 nucleotides read TGTGCCAGCAGCCCAATCAGATTCACTGCAAGAAACATTCAGTACTTC. As protein: CASSPIRFTARNIQYF.

This clonotype was observed a few times. The chain employs TRBV24-1 and TRBJ2-1; no firm D call. Trimming took off 5 bases at V and 0 bases at J, with 10 bases between the two ends. Germline CDR1 KGHDR, CDR2 SFDVKD. The CDR3 totals 15 residues. CDR3 bases: TGTGCCACCAGTGTTGGCTCGAGCTCCTACAATGAGCAGTTCTTC. Its translation: CATSVGSSSYNEQFF.